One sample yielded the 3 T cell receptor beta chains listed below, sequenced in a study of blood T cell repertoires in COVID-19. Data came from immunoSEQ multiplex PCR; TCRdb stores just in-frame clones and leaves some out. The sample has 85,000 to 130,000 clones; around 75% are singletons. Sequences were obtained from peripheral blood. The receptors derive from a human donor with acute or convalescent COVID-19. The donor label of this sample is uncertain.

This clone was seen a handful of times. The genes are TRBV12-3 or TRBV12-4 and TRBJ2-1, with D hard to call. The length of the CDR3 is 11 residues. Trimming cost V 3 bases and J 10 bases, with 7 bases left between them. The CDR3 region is CASSFGLEQFF. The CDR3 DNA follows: TGTGCCAGCAGTTTTGGGCTCGAGCAGTTCTTC.

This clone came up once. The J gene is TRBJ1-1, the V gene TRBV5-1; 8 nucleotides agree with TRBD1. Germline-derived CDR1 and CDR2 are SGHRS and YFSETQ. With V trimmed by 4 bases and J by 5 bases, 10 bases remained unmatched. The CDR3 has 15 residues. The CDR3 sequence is CASSLSTGARTEAFF. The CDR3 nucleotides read TGCGCCAGCAGCCTTTCGACAGGGGCGAGGACTGAAGCTTTCTTT.

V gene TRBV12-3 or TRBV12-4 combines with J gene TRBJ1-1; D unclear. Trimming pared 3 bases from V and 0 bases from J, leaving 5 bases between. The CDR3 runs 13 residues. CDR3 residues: CASSFSVNTEAFF. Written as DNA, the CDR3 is TGTGCCAGCAGTTTTTCAGTGAACACTGAAGCTTTCTTT.